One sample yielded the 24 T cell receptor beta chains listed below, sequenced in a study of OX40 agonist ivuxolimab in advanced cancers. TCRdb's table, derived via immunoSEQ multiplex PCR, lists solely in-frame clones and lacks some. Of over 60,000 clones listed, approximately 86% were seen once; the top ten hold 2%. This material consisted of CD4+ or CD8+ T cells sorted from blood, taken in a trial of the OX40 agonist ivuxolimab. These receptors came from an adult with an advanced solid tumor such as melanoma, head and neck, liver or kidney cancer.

The CDR3: CASSDNGGNQPQHF. DNA for the CDR3: TGTGCCAGCAGCGACAATGGAGGGAATCAGCCCCAGCATTTT. The genes are TRBV7-3 and TRBJ1-5, with D hard to call. Between the trimmed V and J ends, which lost 5 bases and 4 bases, there was a span of 12 bases. The CDR3 extends over 14 amino acids. Germline V CDR1 and CDR2: SGHTA, FQGTGA.

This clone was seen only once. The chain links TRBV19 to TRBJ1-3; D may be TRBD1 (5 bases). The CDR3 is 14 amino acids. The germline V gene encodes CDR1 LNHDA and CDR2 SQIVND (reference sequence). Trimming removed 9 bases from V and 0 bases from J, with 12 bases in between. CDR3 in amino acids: CASGGSFSGNTIYF. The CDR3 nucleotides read TGTGCCAGCGGGGGATCCTTCTCTGGAAACACCATATATTTT.

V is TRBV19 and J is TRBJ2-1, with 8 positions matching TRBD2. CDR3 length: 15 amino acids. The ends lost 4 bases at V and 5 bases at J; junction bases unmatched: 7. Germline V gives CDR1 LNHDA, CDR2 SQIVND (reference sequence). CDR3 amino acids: CASSNPGGKHNEQFF. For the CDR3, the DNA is TGTGCCAGTAGTAACCCGGGAGGGAAACACAATGAGCAGTTCTTC.

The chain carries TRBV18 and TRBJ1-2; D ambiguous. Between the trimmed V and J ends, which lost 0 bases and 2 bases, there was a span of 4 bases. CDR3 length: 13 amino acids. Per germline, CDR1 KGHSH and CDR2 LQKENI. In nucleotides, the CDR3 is TGTGCCAGCTCACCACCAGAAAACTATGGCTACACCTTC. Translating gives CASSPPENYGYTF.

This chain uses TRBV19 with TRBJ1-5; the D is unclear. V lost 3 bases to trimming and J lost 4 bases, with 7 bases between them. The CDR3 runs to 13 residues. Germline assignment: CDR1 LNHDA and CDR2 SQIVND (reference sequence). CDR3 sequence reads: CASSIRLNQPQHF. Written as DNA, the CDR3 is TGTGCCAGTAGTATCAGGTTAAATCAGCCCCAGCATTTT.

In DNA, the CDR3 is TGTGCCAGCAGTAGACAGGGGAGCACAGATACGCAGTATTTT. Translated: CASSRQGSTDTQYF. The chain combines TRBV2 with TRBJ2-3; 8 bases map to TRBD1. The junction had 1 base not matched to a gene; V was cut back by 5 bases and J by 0 bases. Germline V gene lookup returns CDR1 SNHLY and CDR2 FYNNEI. CDR3 length: 14 residues.

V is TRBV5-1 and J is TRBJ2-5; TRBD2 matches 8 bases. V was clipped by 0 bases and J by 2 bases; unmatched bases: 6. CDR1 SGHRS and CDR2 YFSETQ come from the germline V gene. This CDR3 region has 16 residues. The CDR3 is CASSLGSSGQQETQYF. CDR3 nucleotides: TGCGCCAGCAGCTTGGGTTCTAGCGGGCAGCAAGAGACCCAGTACTTC.

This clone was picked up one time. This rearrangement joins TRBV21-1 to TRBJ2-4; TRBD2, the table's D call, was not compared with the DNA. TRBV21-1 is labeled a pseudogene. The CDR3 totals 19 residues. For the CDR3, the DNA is TGTGCCAGCAGCCCCGCGTTGCGGGATGGAAAGTCTTACAAAAACATTCAGTACTTC. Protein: CASSPALRDGKSYKNIQYF.

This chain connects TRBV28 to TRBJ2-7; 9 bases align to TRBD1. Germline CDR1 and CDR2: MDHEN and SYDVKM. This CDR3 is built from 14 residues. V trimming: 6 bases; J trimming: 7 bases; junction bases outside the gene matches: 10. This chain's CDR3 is CASRGGQGFGEQYF. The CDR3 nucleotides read TGTGCCAGCAGGGGGGGACAGGGCTTTGGTGAGCAGTACTTC.

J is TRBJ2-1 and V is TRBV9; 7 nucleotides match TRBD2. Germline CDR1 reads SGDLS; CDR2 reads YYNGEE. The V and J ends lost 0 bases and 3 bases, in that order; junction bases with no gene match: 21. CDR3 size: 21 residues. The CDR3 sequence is CASSVGLRALRGGWGYNEQFF. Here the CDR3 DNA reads TGTGCCAGCAGCGTAGGTCTTCGGGCCTTACGCGGGGGATGGGGCTACAATGAGCAGTTCTTC.

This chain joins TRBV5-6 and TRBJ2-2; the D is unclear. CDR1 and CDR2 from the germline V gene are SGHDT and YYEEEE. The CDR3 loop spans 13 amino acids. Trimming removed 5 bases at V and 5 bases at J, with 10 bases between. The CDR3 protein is CASSFVQTGELFF. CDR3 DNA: TGTGCCAGCAGTTTTGTTCAAACCGGGGAGCTGTTTTTT.

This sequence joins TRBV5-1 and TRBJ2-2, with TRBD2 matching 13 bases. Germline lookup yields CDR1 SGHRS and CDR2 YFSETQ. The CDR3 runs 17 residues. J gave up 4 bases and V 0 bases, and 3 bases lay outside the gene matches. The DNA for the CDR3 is TGCGCCAGCAGCTTGGGACTAGCGGGGGGAATCACCGGGGAGCTGTTTTTT. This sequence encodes CASSLGLAGGITGELFF. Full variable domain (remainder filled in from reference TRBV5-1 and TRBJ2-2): KAGVTQTPRYLIKTRGQQVTLSCSPISGHRSVSWYQQTPGQGLQFLFEYFSETQRNKGNFPGRFSGRQFSNSRSEMNVSTLELGDSALYLCASSLGLAGGITGELFFGEGSRLTVL.

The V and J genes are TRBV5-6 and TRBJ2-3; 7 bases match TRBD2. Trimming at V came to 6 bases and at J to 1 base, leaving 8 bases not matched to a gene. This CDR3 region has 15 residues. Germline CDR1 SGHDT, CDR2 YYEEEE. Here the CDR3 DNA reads TGTGCCAGCAACCGCCCCCGGGGGGGCACAGATACGCAGTATTTT. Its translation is CASNRPRGGTDTQYF.

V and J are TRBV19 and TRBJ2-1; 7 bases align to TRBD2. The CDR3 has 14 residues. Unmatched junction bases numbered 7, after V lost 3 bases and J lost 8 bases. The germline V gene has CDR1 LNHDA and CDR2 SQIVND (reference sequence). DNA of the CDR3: TGTGCCAGTAGTATCGGAGATGGGGGGGATGAGCAGTTCTTC. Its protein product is CASSIGDGGDEQFF. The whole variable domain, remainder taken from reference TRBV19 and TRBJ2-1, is DGGITQSPKYLFRKEGQNVTLSCEQNLNHDAMYWYRQDPGQGLRLIYYSQIVNDFQKGDIAEGYSVSREKKESFPLTVTSAQKNPTAFYLCASSIGDGGDEQFFGPGTRLTVL.

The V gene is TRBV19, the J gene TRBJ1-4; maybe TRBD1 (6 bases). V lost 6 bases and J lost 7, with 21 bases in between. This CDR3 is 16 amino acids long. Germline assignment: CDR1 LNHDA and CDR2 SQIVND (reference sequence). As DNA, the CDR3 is TGTGCCAGTAGCCGGAGTTGGGGGGCTGTTGGTGAAAAACTGTTTTTT. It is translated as CASSRSWGAVGEKLFF.

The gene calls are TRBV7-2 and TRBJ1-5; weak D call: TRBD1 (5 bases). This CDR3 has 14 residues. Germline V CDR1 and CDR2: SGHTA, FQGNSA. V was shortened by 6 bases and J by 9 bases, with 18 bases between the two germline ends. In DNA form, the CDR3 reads TGTGCCAGCAGACCTGGGACTGAAGGAGGGCCCCAGCATTTT. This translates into CASRPGTEGGPQHF.

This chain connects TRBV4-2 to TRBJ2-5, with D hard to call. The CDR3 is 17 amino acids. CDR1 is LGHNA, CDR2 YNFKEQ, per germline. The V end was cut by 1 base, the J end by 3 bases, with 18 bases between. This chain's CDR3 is CASSQGYGVNYEETQYF. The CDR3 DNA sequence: TGTGCCAGCAGCCAAGGATATGGAGTAAATTACGAAGAGACCCAGTACTTC.

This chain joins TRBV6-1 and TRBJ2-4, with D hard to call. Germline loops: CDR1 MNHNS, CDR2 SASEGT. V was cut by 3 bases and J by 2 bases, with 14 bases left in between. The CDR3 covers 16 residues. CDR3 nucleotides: TGTGCCAGCAGTGATAATGCAGAAAAACCCAAAAACATTCAGTACTTC. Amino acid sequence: CASSDNAEKPKNIQYF.

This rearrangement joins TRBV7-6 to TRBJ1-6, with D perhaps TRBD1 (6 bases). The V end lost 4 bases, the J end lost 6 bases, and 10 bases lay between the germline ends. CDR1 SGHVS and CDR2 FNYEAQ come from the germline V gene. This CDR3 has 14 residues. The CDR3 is CASSSQGSNSPLHF. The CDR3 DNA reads TGTGCCAGCAGCTCACAGGGTTCTAATTCACCCCTCCACTTT.

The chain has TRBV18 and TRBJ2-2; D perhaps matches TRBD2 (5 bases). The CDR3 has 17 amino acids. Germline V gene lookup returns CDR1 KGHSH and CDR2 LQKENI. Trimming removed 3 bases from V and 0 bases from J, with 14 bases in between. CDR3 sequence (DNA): TGTGCCAGCTCACCCCCCTTCTGGGGAGCGAACACCGGGGAGCTGTTTTTT. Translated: CASSPPFWGANTGELFF.

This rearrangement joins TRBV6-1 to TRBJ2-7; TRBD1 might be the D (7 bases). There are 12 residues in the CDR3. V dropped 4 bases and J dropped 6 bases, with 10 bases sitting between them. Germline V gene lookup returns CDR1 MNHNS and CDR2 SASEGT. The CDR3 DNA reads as TGTGCCAGCAGTGCGGAGGGGGCCGAGCAGTACTTC. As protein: CASSAEGAEQYF.

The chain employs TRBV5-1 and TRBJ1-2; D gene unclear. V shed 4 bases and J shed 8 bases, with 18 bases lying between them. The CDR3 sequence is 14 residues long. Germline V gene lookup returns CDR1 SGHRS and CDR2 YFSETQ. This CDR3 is CASSAGLTMGGYTF. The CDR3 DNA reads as TGCGCCAGCAGCGCCGGTCTCACTATGGGAGGCTACACCTTC. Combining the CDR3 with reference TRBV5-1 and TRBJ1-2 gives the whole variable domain KAGVTQTPRYLIKTRGQQVTLSCSPISGHRSVSWYQQTPGQGLQFLFEYFSETQRNKGNFPGRFSGRQFSNSRSEMNVSTLELGDSALYLCASSAGLTMGGYTFGSGTRLTVV.

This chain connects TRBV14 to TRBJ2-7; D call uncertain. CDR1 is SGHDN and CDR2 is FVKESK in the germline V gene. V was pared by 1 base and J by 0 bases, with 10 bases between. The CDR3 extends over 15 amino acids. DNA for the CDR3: TGTGCCAGCAGCCAAGCTGGCTCAACCTCCTACGAGCAGTACTTC. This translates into CASSQAGSTSYEQYF.

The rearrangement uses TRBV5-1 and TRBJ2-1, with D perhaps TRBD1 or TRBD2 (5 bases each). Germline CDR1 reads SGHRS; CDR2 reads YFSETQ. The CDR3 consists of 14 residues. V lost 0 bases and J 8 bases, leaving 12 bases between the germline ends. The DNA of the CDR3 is TGCGCCAGCAGCTTGGCCGGGACGAGCGATGAGCAGTTCTTC. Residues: CASSLAGTSDEQFF.